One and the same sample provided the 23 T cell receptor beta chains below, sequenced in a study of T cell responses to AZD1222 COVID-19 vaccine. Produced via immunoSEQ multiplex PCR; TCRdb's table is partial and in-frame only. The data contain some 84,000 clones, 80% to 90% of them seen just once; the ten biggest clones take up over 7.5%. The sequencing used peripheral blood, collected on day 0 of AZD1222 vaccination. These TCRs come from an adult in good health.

The CDR3 sequence: CASSLSGLVVVNPYEQYF. CDR3 nucleotide sequence: TGTGCCAGCAGTTTATCTGGACTAGTGGTTGTGAACCCCTACGAGCAGTACTTC. V and J are TRBV27 and TRBJ2-7; 7 bases agree with TRBD2. The junction had 13 bases not matched to a gene; V was cut back by 0 bases and J by 2 bases. Germline assignment: CDR1 MNHEY and CDR2 SMNVEV (reference sequence). The CDR3 is 18 amino acids.

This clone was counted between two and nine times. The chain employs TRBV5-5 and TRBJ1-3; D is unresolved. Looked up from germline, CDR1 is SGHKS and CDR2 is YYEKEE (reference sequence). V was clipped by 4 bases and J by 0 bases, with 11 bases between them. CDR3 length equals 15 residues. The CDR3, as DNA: TGTGCCAGCAGCCCCTTTGAAAGCTCTGGAAACACCATATATTTT. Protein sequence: CASSPFESSGNTIYF.

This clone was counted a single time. The CDR3 here is CASSPTSFNSGNTIYF. The CDR3 bases are TGTGCCAGCAGTCCCACCTCGTTTAACTCTGGAAACACCATATATTTT. This chain joins TRBV11-2 and TRBJ1-3; D remains unclear. This CDR3 contains 16 residues. Germline values: CDR1 SGHAT, CDR2 FQNNGV. Trimming stripped 6 bases from V and 0 bases from J, with 15 bases between.

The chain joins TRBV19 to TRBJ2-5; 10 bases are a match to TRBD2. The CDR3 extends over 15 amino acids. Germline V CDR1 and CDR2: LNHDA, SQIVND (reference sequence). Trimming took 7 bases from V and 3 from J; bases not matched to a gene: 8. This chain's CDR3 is CASKEGLAGEETQYF. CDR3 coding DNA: TGTGCCAGTAAAGAGGGGCTAGCGGGAGAAGAGACCCAGTACTTC.

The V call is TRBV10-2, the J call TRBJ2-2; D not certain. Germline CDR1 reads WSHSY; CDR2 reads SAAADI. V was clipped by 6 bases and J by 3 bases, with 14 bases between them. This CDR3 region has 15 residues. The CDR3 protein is CASRRSPGDTGELFF. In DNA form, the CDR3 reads TGCGCCAGCAGACGGTCCCCTGGGGACACCGGGGAGCTGTTTTTT.

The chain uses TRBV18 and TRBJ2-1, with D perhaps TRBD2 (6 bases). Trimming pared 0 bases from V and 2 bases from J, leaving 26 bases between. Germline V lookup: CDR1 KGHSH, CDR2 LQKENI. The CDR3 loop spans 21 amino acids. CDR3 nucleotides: TGTGCCAGCTCACCACCCGAGATACCACTAGCAGAACTCGCCACCTACAATGAGCAGTTCTTC. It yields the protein CASSPPEIPLAELATYNEQFF.

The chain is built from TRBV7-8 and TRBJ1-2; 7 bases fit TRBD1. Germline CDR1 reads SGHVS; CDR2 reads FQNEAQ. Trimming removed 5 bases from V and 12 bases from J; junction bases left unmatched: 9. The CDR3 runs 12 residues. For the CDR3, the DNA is TGTGCCAGCAGCCTTTTTCCAGGGGGGAACACCTTC. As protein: CASSLFPGGNTF.

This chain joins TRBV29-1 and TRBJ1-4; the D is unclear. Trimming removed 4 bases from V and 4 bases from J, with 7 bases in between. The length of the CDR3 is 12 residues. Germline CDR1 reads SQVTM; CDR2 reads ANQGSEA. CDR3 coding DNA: TGCAGCGTTGTGCAGGATAATGAAAAACTGTTTTTT. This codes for CSVVQDNEKLFF.

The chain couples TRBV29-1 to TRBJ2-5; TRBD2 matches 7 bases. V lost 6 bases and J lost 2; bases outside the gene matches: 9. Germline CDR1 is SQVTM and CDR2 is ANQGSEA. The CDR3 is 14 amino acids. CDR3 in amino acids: CSVTLGGGQETQYF. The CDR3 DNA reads TGCAGCGTCACCTTAGGCGGGGGTCAAGAGACCCAGTACTTC.

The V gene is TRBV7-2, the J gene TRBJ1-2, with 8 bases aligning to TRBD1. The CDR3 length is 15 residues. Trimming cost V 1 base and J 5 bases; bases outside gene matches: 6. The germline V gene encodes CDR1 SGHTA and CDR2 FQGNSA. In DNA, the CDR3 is TGTGCCAGCAGCTTAGAAGTGGGACAGGTATATGGCTACACCTTC. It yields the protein CASSLEVGQVYGYTF.

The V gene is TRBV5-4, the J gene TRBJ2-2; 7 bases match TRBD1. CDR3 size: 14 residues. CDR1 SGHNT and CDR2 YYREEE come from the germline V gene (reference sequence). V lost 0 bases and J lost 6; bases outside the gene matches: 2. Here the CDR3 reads CASSLGQGAGELFF. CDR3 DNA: TGTGCCAGCAGCTTGGGGCAGGGGGCCGGGGAGCTGTTTTTT.

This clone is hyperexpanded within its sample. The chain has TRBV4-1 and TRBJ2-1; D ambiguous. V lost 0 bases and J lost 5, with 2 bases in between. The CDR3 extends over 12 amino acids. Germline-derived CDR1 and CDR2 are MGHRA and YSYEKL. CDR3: CASSQENNEQFF. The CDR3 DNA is TGCGCCAGCAGCCAAGAAAACAATGAGCAGTTCTTC.

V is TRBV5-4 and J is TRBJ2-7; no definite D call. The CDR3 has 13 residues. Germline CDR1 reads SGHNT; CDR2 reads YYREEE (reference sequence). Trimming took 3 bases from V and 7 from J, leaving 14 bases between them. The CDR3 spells CASSSGLHGEQYF. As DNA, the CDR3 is TGTGCCAGCAGCTCCGGGCTACACGGAGAGCAGTACTTC.

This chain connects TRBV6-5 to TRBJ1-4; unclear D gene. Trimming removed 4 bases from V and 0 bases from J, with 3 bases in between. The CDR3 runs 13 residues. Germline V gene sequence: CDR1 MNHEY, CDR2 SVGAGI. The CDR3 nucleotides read TGTGCCAGCAGTTCCACAACTAATGAAAAACTGTTTTTT. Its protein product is CASSSTTNEKLFF.

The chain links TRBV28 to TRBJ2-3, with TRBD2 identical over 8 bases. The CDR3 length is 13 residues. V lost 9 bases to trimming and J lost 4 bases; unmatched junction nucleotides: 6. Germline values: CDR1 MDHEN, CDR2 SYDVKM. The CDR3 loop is CASRDGGADTQYF. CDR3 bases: TGTGCCAGTCGGGACGGGGGGGCAGATACGCAGTATTTT.

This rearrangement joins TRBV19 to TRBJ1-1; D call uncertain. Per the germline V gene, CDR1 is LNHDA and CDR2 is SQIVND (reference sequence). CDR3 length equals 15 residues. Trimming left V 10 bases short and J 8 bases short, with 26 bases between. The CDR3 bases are TGTGCCACCAATCCTGATCCCCTGATACCCAAAGAAGCTTTCTTT. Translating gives CATNPDPLIPKEAFF.

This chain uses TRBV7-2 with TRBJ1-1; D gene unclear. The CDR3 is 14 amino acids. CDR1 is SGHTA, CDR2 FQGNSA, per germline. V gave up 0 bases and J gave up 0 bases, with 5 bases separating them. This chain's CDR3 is CASSLAGVNTEAFF. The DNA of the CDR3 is TGTGCCAGCAGCTTAGCGGGAGTGAACACTGAAGCTTTCTTT.

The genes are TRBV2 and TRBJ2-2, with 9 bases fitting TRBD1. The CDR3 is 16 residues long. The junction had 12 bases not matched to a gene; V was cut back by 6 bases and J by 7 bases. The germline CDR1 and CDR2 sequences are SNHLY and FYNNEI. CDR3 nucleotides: TGTGCCAGCAGCACTCCCCGGGACAGGGTGGACGGGGAGCTGTTTTTT. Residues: CASSTPRDRVDGELFF. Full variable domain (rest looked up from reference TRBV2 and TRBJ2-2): EPEVTQTPSHQVTQMGQEVILRCVPISNHLYFYWYRQILGQKVEFLVSFYNNEISEKSEIFDDQFSVERPDGSNFTLKIRSTKLEDSAMYFCASSTPRDRVDGELFFGEGSRLTVL.

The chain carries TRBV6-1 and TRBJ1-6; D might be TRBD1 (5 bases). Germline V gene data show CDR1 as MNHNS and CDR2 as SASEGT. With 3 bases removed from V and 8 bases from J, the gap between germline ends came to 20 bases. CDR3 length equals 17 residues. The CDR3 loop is CASSENGQTGPDSPLHF. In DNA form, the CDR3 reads TGTGCCAGCAGTGAGAACGGCCAGACGGGGCCTGATTCACCCCTCCACTTT.

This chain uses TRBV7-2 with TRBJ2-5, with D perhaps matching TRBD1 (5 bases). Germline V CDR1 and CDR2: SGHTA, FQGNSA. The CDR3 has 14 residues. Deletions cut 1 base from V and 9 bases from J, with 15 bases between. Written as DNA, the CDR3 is TGTGCCAGCAGCTTAGAGTCAGGACATCGGTCCCAGTACTTC. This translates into CASSLESGHRSQYF.

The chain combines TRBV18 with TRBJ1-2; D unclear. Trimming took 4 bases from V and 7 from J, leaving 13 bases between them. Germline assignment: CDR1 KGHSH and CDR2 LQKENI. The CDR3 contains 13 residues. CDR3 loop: CASSLGSTSGYTF. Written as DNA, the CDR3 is TGTGCCAGCTCACTGGGGTCGACAAGTGGCTACACCTTC.

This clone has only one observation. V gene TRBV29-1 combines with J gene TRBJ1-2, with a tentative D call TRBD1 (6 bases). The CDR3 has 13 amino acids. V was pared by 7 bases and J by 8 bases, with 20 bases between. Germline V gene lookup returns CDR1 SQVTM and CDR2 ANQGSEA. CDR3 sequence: CSASNRAQGGYTF. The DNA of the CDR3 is TGCAGCGCATCAAACAGGGCCCAAGGGGGCTACACCTTC.

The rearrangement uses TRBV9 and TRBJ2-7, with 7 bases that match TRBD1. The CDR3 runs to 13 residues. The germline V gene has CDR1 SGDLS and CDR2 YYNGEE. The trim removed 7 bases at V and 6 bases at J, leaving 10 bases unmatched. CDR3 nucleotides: TGTGCCAGCTCACAGGGGCCTCCTACCGAGCAGTACTTC. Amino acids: CASSQGPPTEQYF.